The next 10 T cell receptor beta chains were all read from a single sample in a study of cytomegalovirus exposure and HLA in healthy donors. Primers for the PCR totalled 60 Vbeta and 13 Jbeta. Measured with immunoSEQ multiplex PCR; TCRdb has only the in-frame clones, and not every one. The sample contains hundreds of thousands of clones, less than 85% of which appear only once. Material for sequencing was PBMCs. These TCRs come from a man aged 18 to 30 in good health and CMV-seronegative.

J is TRBJ2-1 and V is TRBV5-1; 9 bases map to TRBD2. The junction had 12 bases not matched to a gene; V was cut back by 4 bases and J by 10 bases. Germline V gives CDR1 SGHRS, CDR2 YFSETQ. This CDR3 is 15 amino acids long. The CDR3 DNA reads TGCGCCAGCAGCCCCCCTAGCGGGAATCCCCGAGAGCAGTTCTTC. Amino acid sequence: CASSPPSGNPREQFF.

Only a few counts were recorded for this clone. The V call is TRBV5-4, the J call TRBJ1-1, with D tentatively TRBD1 (6 bases). There are 15 residues in the CDR3. The V gene's germline CDR1 is SGHNT and CDR2 YYREEE (reference sequence). The V end lost 4 bases, the J end lost 4 bases, and 17 bases lay between the germline ends. The CDR3 protein is CASSRLLGGITEAFF. As DNA, the CDR3 is TGTGCCAGCAGCCGCCTTTTAGGGGGAATCACTGAAGCTTTCTTT. Drawing the rest from reference TRBV5-4 and TRBJ1-1, the complete variable domain is ETGVTQSPTHLIKTRGQQVTLRCSSQSGHNTVSWYQQALGQGPQFIFQYYREEENGRGNFPPRFSGLQFPNYSSELNVNALELDDSALYLCASSRLLGGITEAFFGQGTRLTVV.

The J gene is TRBJ1-2, the V gene TRBV27, with 7 bases that match TRBD1. CDR1 MNHEY and CDR2 SMNVEV come from the germline V gene (reference sequence). The J segment lost 3 bases and the V segment lost 5 bases, leaving 3 bases of the junction unmatched. This CDR3 region has 13 residues. The CDR3 coding sequence is TGTGCCAGCAGTCGTCAGGGGGACTATGGCTACACCTTC. Amino acid sequence: CASSRQGDYGYTF.

The chain joins TRBV5-4 to TRBJ2-5, with a weak D call TRBD2 (5 bases). The DNA end favors TRBJ2-7, so the J call may be wrong. Germline lookup yields CDR1 SGHNT and CDR2 YYREEE (reference sequence). The CDR3 is made up of 14 amino acids. The CDR3 sequence is CASSLGGKKNEQYF. CDR3 bases: TGTGCCAGCAGCTTGGGAGGGAAAAAAAACGAGCAGTACTTC.

The rearrangement uses TRBV4-1 and TRBJ2-2; 15 bases agree with TRBD2. The V and J ends lost 2 bases and 1 base, in that order; junction bases with no gene match: 2. CDR1 and CDR2 from the germline V gene are MGHRA and YSYEKL. The CDR3 covers 18 residues. CDR3 protein: CASSQRGLAGGNTGELFF. The CDR3 nucleotides are TGCGCCAGCAGCCAACGGGGACTAGCGGGAGGGAACACCGGGGAGCTGTTTTTT.

The chain couples TRBV7-2 to TRBJ2-1; 14 nucleotides agree with TRBD2. J lost 8 bases, V lost 2 bases, and 8 bases had no gene match. Germline V gene lookup returns CDR1 SGHTA and CDR2 FQGNSA. The CDR3 extends over 17 amino acids. The CDR3 loop reads CASSLWPPGLAGDEQFF. CDR3 coding DNA: TGTGCCAGCAGCTTATGGCCACCGGGACTAGCGGGAGATGAGCAGTTCTTC.

V gene TRBV2 combines with J gene TRBJ1-4; TRBD1 is a possible D gene (6 bases). Germline CDR1 and CDR2: SNHLY and FYNNEI. The CDR3 extends over 14 amino acids. Deletions cut 5 bases from V and 13 bases from J, with 20 bases between. CDR3 amino acids: CASSSGTRVMGLFF. CDR3 coding DNA: TGTGCCAGCAGTTCCGGGACACGGGTGATGGGACTGTTTTTT.

This chain joins TRBV29-1 and TRBJ2-1, with D perhaps TRBD1 (5 bases). This CDR3 has 15 amino acids. Germline CDR1 and CDR2: SQVTM and ANQGSEA. V lost 2 bases to trimming and J lost 4 bases, with 15 bases between them. The chain's CDR3 is CSVERVAGPYNEQFF. CDR3 DNA: TGCAGCGTTGAAAGGGTAGCAGGGCCATACAATGAGCAGTTCTTC.

J is TRBJ2-7 and V is TRBV18, with D unresolved. Trimming cost V 3 bases and J 0 bases, with 6 bases left between them. In germline, CDR1 is KGHSH, CDR2 LQKENI. The length of the CDR3 is 13 residues. This CDR3 reads CASSPSNSYEQYF. CDR3 DNA: TGTGCCAGCTCACCTTCTAACTCCTACGAGCAGTACTTC.

The chain joins TRBV18 to TRBJ1-1, with D tentatively TRBD1 (5 bases). Germline V gene sequence: CDR1 KGHSH, CDR2 LQKENI. V lost 3 bases and J 6 bases, leaving 11 bases between the germline ends. The CDR3 covers 13 residues. The CDR3 spells CASSPPGIAEAFF. The DNA for the CDR3 is TGTGCCAGCTCACCCCCAGGGATCGCTGAAGCTTTCTTT.